Below are 23 T cell receptor beta chains sequenced from a single sample in a study of T cells in Graves' hyperthyroidism and ophthalmopathy. TCR beta CDR3 regions were amplified from RNA. Carried out on the TCR CDR3, a first-round RT-PCR used the HTBI primer set. TCRdb analysed the multiplex PCR reads with MiXCR anew, one entry per CDR3 protein. The sample has some 490,000 distinct CDR3 sequences, about 15% seen once. Sequencing was carried out using blood. The receptors derive from a woman aged 25 to 39 with Graves' ophthalmopathy.

In this sample, this clonotype turned up many times. The rearrangement uses TRBV2 and TRBJ2-7, with TRBD1 matching 8 bases. CDR3 length: 13 amino acids. Germline values: CDR1 SNHLY, CDR2 FYNNEI. With 2 bases clipped from V and 6 bases from J, the junction kept 3 bases outside the gene matches. CDR3 nucleotides: TGTGCCAGCAGTGAACAGGGGGCGGTCGAGCAGTACTTC. Translating gives CASSEQGAVEQYF.

The chain uses TRBV20-1 and TRBJ2-3; 10 bases fit TRBD1. This CDR3 has 17 amino acids. The V and J ends lost 2 bases and 6 bases, in that order; junction bases with no gene match: 14. Germline V gives CDR1 DFQATT, CDR2 SNEGSKA (reference sequence). CDR3 sequence: CSARPPRQGADSDTQYF. In nucleotides, the CDR3 is TGCAGTGCTAGACCCCCGAGACAGGGGGCGGATTCGGATACGCAGTATTTT.

This clonotype was recorded many times. The chain is built from TRBV19 and TRBJ1-5, with D possibly TRBD1 on 5 matching bases. V was clipped by 6 bases and J by 1 base, with 13 bases between them. The CDR3 runs to 15 residues. Germline V gene lookup returns CDR1 LNHDA and CDR2 SQIVND (reference sequence). CDR3 region: CASRPGTLSNQPQHF. CDR3 bases: TGTGCCAGTAGACCCGGGACGTTGAGCAATCAGCCCCAGCATTTT. The entire variable domain, with the rest obtained from reference TRBV19 and TRBJ1-5, is as follows: DGGITQSPKYLFRKEGQNVTLSCEQNLNHDAMYWYRQDPGQGLRLIYYSQIVNDFQKGDIAEGYSVSREKKESFPLTVTSAQKNPTAFYLCASRPGTLSNQPQHFGDGTRLSIL.

This clonotype was found many times. The V and J genes are TRBV14 and TRBJ1-1, with D possibly TRBD1 on 6 matching bases. Deletions cut 3 bases from V and 2 bases from J, with 13 bases between. CDR1 is SGHDN and CDR2 is FVKESK in the germline V gene. This CDR3 contains 15 residues. The CDR3 bases are TGTGCCAGCAGCCAGGGATTGGGGGGCAACACTGAAGCTTTCTTT. Translation gives CASSQGLGGNTEAFF.

The CDR3 here is CASSVDSLRPTDTQYF. CDR3 nucleotide sequence: TGTGCCAGCAGCGTTGACAGTCTCCGTCCTACAGATACGCAGTATTTT. The gene calls are TRBV9 and TRBJ2-3; D is perhaps TRBD1 (5 bases). The V and J ends lost 2 bases and 3 bases respectively, with 16 bases between them. The CDR3 loop spans 16 amino acids. The germline V gene encodes CDR1 SGDLS and CDR2 YYNGEE. Using reference TRBV9 and TRBJ2-3 for the parts outside the CDR3, the full variable domain is DSGVTQTPKHLITATGQRVTLRCSPRSGDLSVYWYQQSLDQGLQFLIQYYNGEERAKGNILERFSAQQFPDLHSELNLSSLELGDSALYFCASSVDSLRPTDTQYFGPGTRLTVL.

This clonotype was recorded a few times. The V and J genes are TRBV6-1 and TRBJ2-5, with no clear D. There are 15 residues in the CDR3. Per germline, CDR1 MNHNS and CDR2 SASEGT. The V gene lost 8 bases and the J gene lost 3 bases, with 19 bases spanning the gap. CDR3 in amino acids: CASQESYISEETQYF. The DNA for the CDR3 is TGTGCCAGCCAGGAGAGTTATATATCCGAAGAGACCCAGTACTTC.

The table lists this clonotype with a few counts. The chain employs TRBV4-1 and TRBJ2-3; perhaps TRBD2 as D (5 bases). The germline V gene encodes CDR1 MGHRA and CDR2 YSYEKL. Deletions cut 8 bases from V and 4 bases from J, with 10 bases between. The CDR3 sequence is 12 residues long. The CDR3 sequence is CASREQSDTQYF. CDR3 coding DNA: TGCGCCAGCCGGGAACAGTCAGATACGCAGTATTTT.

This clonotype was detected many times. The chain uses TRBV6-1 and TRBJ2-3; 7 nucleotides line up with TRBD2. J lost 4 bases, V lost 2 bases, and 6 bases had no gene match. CDR3 length equals 15 residues. Germline CDR1 is MNHNS and CDR2 is SASEGT. The CDR3 spells CASSELGGRADTQYF. CDR3 bases: TGTGCCAGCAGTGAACTTGGAGGGAGGGCAGATACGCAGTATTTT.

The V gene is TRBV15, the J gene TRBJ1-5; D might be TRBD1 (5 bases). Germline CDR1 LNHNV, CDR2 YYDKDF (reference sequence). V lost 0 bases to trimming and J lost 5 bases, with 17 bases between them. The CDR3 covers 17 residues. The CDR3 region has the DNA TGTGCCACCAGCAGAGAAAGCGGGGCGCAGTTCCATCAGCCCCAGCATTTT. This encodes CATSRESGAQFHQPQHF. Combining the CDR3 with reference TRBV15 and TRBJ1-5 gives the whole variable domain DAMVIQNPRYQVTQFGKPVTLSCSQTLNHNVMYWYQQKSSQAPKLLFHYYDKDFNNEADTPDNFQSRRPNTSFCFLDIRSPGLGDTAMYLCATSRESGAQFHQPQHFGDGTRLSIL.

This clonotype was recorded a few times. The CDR3 sequence is CSAIYIGPTGAFF. Here the CDR3 DNA reads TGCAGTGCTATATATATTGGACCCACTGGGGCTTTCTTT. This chain joins TRBV20-1 and TRBJ1-1; no clear D gene. Germline assignment: CDR1 DFQATT and CDR2 SNEGSKA (reference sequence). There are 13 residues in the CDR3. V dropped 4 bases and J dropped 11 bases, with 20 bases sitting between them.

This chain connects TRBV9 to TRBJ2-5; maybe TRBD2 (5 bases). The V gene's germline CDR1 is SGDLS and CDR2 YYNGEE. V was cut by 7 bases and J by 5 bases, with 18 bases left in between. The length of the CDR3 is 14 residues. The CDR3 coding sequence is TGTGCCAGCGGCGCTCCGCGGGCGATCGAGACCCAGTACTTC. Protein sequence: CASGAPRAIETQYF.

V usage is TRBV6-1 and J usage is TRBJ2-4; D is uncertain. Germline values: CDR1 MNHNS, CDR2 SASEGT. Between the trimmed V and J ends, which lost 0 bases and 3 bases, there was a span of 0 bases. The CDR3 totals 12 residues. The CDR3 DNA reads TGTGCCAGCAGTGAAGCCAAAAACATTCAGTACTTC. It translates to CASSEAKNIQYF.

This sequence joins TRBV12-3 or TRBV12-4 and TRBJ2-7, with a weak D call TRBD1 (5 bases). The CDR3 sequence is 14 residues long. V dropped 2 bases and J dropped 0 bases, with 8 bases sitting between them. The chain's CDR3 is CASSLKGVSYEQYF. The CDR3 coding sequence is TGTGCCAGCAGTTTAAAAGGGGTCTCCTACGAGCAGTACTTC.

As regards this clonotype: At one of its ends the junction is not consistent with the germline gene, which may arise from a read error. The chain combines TRBV7-2 with TRBJ1-3; maybe TRBD1 (6 bases). Looked up from germline, CDR1 is SGHTA and CDR2 is FQGNSA. The CDR3 length is 16 residues. CDR3 in amino acids: CASSLAQGGSGDTIYF. CDR3 DNA: TGTGCCAGCAGCTTAGCGCAAGGGGGATCTGGAGACACCATATATTTT.

V and J are TRBV7-9 and TRBJ2-3; D is perhaps TRBD1 or TRBD2 (5 bases each). V shed 6 bases and J shed 9 bases, with 13 bases lying between them. Germline V gene data show CDR1 as SEHNR and CDR2 as FQNEAQ (reference sequence). CDR3 length: 12 amino acids. Written as DNA, the CDR3 is TGTGCCAGCAGTTGGGACCTCGAGACGCAGTATTTT. Protein: CASSWDLETQYF.

Ten or more counts support this clonotype. This chain connects TRBV20-1 to TRBJ1-2, with D unclear. In germline, CDR1 is DFQATT, CDR2 SNEGSKA (reference sequence). This CDR3 comprises 10 residues. The CDR3 is CTTTGVSYTF. The DNA of the CDR3 is TGCACCACGACCGGGGTTAGCTACACCTTC.

This clonotype came up a few times. The chain joins TRBV27 to TRBJ2-1, with TRBD2 identical over 14 bases. The CDR3 length is 17 residues. In germline, CDR1 is MNHEY, CDR2 SMNVEV (reference sequence). J gave up 4 bases and V 3 bases, and 5 bases lay outside the gene matches. This CDR3 reads CASSLGTSGRPYNEQFF. The CDR3 coding sequence is TGTGCCAGCAGTTTGGGGACTAGCGGGAGACCTTACAATGAGCAGTTCTTC.

In its sample, this clonotype was seen many times. The chain carries TRBV24-1 and TRBJ2-5; tentative D call: TRBD2 (6 bases). There are 14 residues in the CDR3. Per germline, CDR1 KGHDR and CDR2 SFDVKD. The V end lost 7 bases, the J end lost 2 bases, and 13 bases lay between the germline ends. The CDR3 here is CATSDPGDQETQYF. For the CDR3, the DNA is TGTGCCACCAGCGATCCGGGAGATCAAGAGACCCAGTACTTC.

Many counts were recorded for this clonotype. This rearrangement joins TRBV11-2 to TRBJ2-5; TRBD1 agrees at 7 bases. The CDR3 has 13 amino acids. Germline V gene data show CDR1 as SGHAT and CDR2 as FQNNGV. V was pared by 4 bases and J by 2 bases, with 1 base of the junction left unmatched. The CDR3 DNA sequence: TGTGCCAGCAGCTCGGACAGGCAAGAGACCCAGTACTTC. Amino acids: CASSSDRQETQYF.

The chain uses TRBV20-1 and TRBJ2-3; D may be TRBD2 (6 bases). Germline CDR1 reads DFQATT; CDR2 reads SNEGSKA (reference sequence). The CDR3 loop spans 11 amino acids. Trimming stripped 3 bases from V and 9 bases from J, with 10 bases between. CDR3: CSASGRGTQYF. The CDR3 region has the DNA TGCAGTGCTAGCGGGAGAGGAACGCAGTATTTT.

This clonotype was recorded many times. The J gene is TRBJ2-4, the V gene TRBV9; 15 bases are a match to TRBD2. The CDR3 runs to 17 residues. J lost 5 bases, V lost 2 bases, and 5 bases had no gene match. Germline assignment: CDR1 SGDLS and CDR2 YYNGEE. The CDR3, as DNA: TGTGCCAGCAGCGTGGGACTAGCGGGAGGACCCCAAAACATTCAGTACTTC. Amino acids: CASSVGLAGGPQNIQYF. The complete variable domain, with remaining parts taken from reference TRBV9 and TRBJ2-4, reads DSGVTQTPKHLITATGQRVTLRCSPRSGDLSVYWYQQSLDQGLQFLIQYYNGEERAKGNILERFSAQQFPDLHSELNLSSLELGDSALYFCASSVGLAGGPQNIQYFGAGTRLSVL.

This clonotype was counted between two and nine times. The CDR3 sequence: CASSHRHRDPGWDEQFF. The DNA of the CDR3 is TGCGCCAGCAGCCATAGACACCGGGACCCGGGCTGGGATGAGCAGTTCTTC. This rearrangement joins TRBV4-1 to TRBJ2-1; the D gene could be TRBD1 or TRBD2 (5 bases each). V lost 3 bases and J 8 bases, leaving 23 bases between the germline ends. The CDR3 totals 17 residues. Germline values: CDR1 MGHRA, CDR2 YSYEKL.

This clonotype was seen ten or more times. CDR3 amino acids: CASRKSLAGGLNEQFF. The CDR3 DNA is TGTGCCAGCAGGAAATCTCTAGCGGGAGGGTTAAATGAGCAGTTCTTC. This chain links TRBV2 with TRBJ2-1, with 12 bases fitting TRBD2. Germline trimming cut 6 bases from V and 7 bases from J; bases unmatched to any gene: 10. The CDR3 sequence is 16 residues long. Germline loops: CDR1 SNHLY, CDR2 FYNNEI.